This is a list of T cell receptor beta chains from one sample in a study of blood T cell repertoires in COVID-19. Sequencing used immunoSEQ multiplex PCR; TCRdb keeps in-frame clones, though not all of them. The sample has about 320,000 clones; around 88% are singletons. Sequenced sample: peripheral blood. Every receptor here comes from a woman aged 45 to 65 with acute or convalescent COVID-19. CDR3s include the opening cysteine and the closing phenylalanine or tryptophan. D genes are given only for firm matches. Size values are once, few and many counts, or a class for expanded clones, and some rows have none.

>TRBD2|TRBJ2-1|TRBV28|.
TGTGCCAGCAGACCGGGACTAGCGGGAGCTGGGGAAGGTGAGCAGTTCTTC
CASRPGLAGAGEGEQFF
>.|TRBJ1-3|TRBV19|.
TGTGCCAGTAGTAGGCCTGACACAATCGGAAACACCATATATTTT
CASSRPDTIGNTIYF
>TRBD2|TRBJ2-7|TRBV4-3|.
TGCGCCAGCAGCCAAAGTCGCGCGGGAGCAGGCTACGAGCAGTACTTC
CASSQSRAGAGYEQYF
>.|TRBJ1-2|TRBV28|.
TGTGCCAGCAGTTTGTCGGGGGGGTATGGCTACACCTTC
CASSLSGGYGYTF
>.|TRBJ2-7|TRBV5-4|.
TGTGCCAGCAGCGCGCGGGACTGGTATTCCTACGAGCAGTACTTC
CASSARDWYSYEQYF
>.|TRBJ1-6|TRBV7-8|.
TGTGCCAGCAGCTTAGTCTCTCTCAGGGGCCATAATTCACCCCTCCACTTT
CASSLVSLRGHNSPLHF
>.|TRBJ2-3|TRBV10-1|.
TGCGCCAGCAGTGAGTCGACTAGCACAGATACGCAGTATTTT
CASSESTSTDTQYF
>.|TRBJ2-5|TRBV5-1|.
TGCGCCAGCAGCTTGAGGGACAACCAAGAGACCCAGTACTTC
CASSLRDNQETQYF
>.|TRBJ1-1|TRBV5-5|once
TGTGCCAGCAGCTTCCGGGGATACACTGAAGCTTTCTTT
CASSFRGYTEAFF
>TRBD1|TRBJ1-6|TRBV18|.
TGTGCCAGCGTGGGGGACAGGGCTTCACCCCTCCACTTT
CASVGDRASPLHF
>TRBD1|TRBJ1-2|TRBV28|once
TGTGCCAGCAGTCTTTGGGACAGTATAGATCTTAACTATGGCTACACCTTC
CASSLWDSIDLNYGYTF
>.|TRBJ1-4|TRBV28|.
TGTGCCAGCACTGCCCACTCGGCTAATGAAAAACTGTTTTTT
CASTAHSANEKLFF
>TRBD1|TRBJ2-7|TRBV2|.
TGTGCCAGCAGCGTACAGGGGGCTGGGGGCGAGCAGTACTTC
CASSVQGAGGEQYF
>.|TRBJ2-5|TRBV11-1|once
TGTGCCAGCAGCCTACTAGCTGAGACCCAGTACTTC
CASSLLAETQYF
>TRBD2|TRBJ2-3|TRBV25-1|.
TGTGCCAGCAGTGCCACTAGCGGGAGGGGTGATACGCAGTATTTT
CASSATSGRGDTQYF
>TRBD2|TRBJ2-7|TRBV5-1|.
TGCGCCAGCAGCCGCGTAGCGGGTAGCTCCTACGAGCAGTACTTC
CASSRVAGSSYEQYF
>TRBD1|TRBJ2-3|TRBV7-8|.
TGTGCCAGCAGCTTGAATGTGGGACAGGGGACCGATACGCAGTATTTT
CASSLNVGQGTDTQYF
>.|TRBJ2-1|TRBV7-8|.
TGTGCCAGCAGCTTAACCCCCGCGAGCTCCTACAATGAGCAGTTCTTC
CASSLTPASSYNEQFF
>TRBD1|TRBJ1-2|TRBV7-2|.
TGTGCCAGCAGCTCGGGACAGTACTATGGCTACACCTTC
CASSSGQYYGYTF
>TRBD1|TRBJ2-2|TRBV19|.
TGTGCCACTAAGCGGTACAGGGGGAGTTCCGGGGAGCTGTTTTTT
CATKRYRGSSGELFF
>.|TRBJ1-2|TRBV7-9|.
TGTGCCAGCAGCTTGGAAAGGACAGTGGAAGTGGACTATGGCTACACCTTC
CASSLERTVEVDYGYTF
>.|TRBJ1-5|TRBV6-6|.
TGTGCCAGCAGTGAGAGGGGCAATCAGCCCCAGCATTTT
CASSERGNQPQHF
>TRBD1|TRBJ2-2|TRBV11-2|.
TGTGCCAGCAGCTGGGCTCCCAGGGGGCGAGACACCGGGGAGCTGTTTTTT
CASSWAPRGRDTGELFF
>TRBD2|TRBJ2-1|TRBV5-4|once
TGTGCCAGCAGCACTACTAGCGGGAGTCACAATGAGCAGTTCTTC
CASSTTSGSHNEQFF
>.|TRBJ2-3|TRBV5-1|.
TGCGCCAGCAGCCCGGGGGGCTCCCAAGATACGCAGTATTTT
CASSPGGSQDTQYF
>.|TRBJ1-1|TRBV7-9|.
TGTGCCAGCAGCTTAGCCACAGGGCTGAACACTGAAGCTTTCTTT
CASSLATGLNTEAFF
>.|TRBJ1-4|TRBV5-1|.
TGCGCCAGCAGCGCGGGGGCGAATGAAAAACTGTTTTTT
CASSAGANEKLFF
>.|TRBJ1-1|TRBV12-2|.
TGTGCAAGTCGCTTATTGTCACGAGCTGGCACTGAAGCTTTCTTT
CASRLLSRAGTEAFF
>TRBD1|TRBJ1-3|TRBV7-8|few
TGTGCCAGCAGTCGAGGGGGCAGAAGTGGAAACACCATATATTTT
CASSRGGRSGNTIYF
>.|TRBJ2-3|TRBV11-3|.
TGTGCCAGCAGCTTAGGCGGGGTTGGCACAGATACGCAGTATTTT
CASSLGGVGTDTQYF
>.|TRBJ1-1|TRBV30|.
TGTGCCTGGAGTGTAATGAGGTGGACTGAAGCTTTCTTT
CAWSVMRWTEAFF
>TRBD1|TRBJ2-5|TRBV5-1|.
TGCGCCAGCAGCTTGGCCGGGACAGGGGGCCAAGAGACCCAGTACTTC
CASSLAGTGGQETQYF
>.|TRBJ1-1|TRBV5-1|.
TGCGCCAGCAGCTTGGCAGGGCCAAGCACTGAAGCTTTCTTT
CASSLAGPSTEAFF
>.|TRBJ1-6|TRBV3-1/TRBV3-2|.
TGTGCCAGCAGCCAAGCTCCGCCCAGCTCCTATAATTCACCCCTCCACTTT
CASSQAPPSSYNSPLHF
>TRBD1|TRBJ2-1|TRBV7-3|.
TGTGCCAGCAGCTTATGGGGACAGGGGGAAAATGAGCAGTTCTTC
CASSLWGQGENEQFF